This TCR beta chain emerged from a study of T cell responses to AZD1222 COVID-19 vaccine (dated by TCRdb to the early 2020s). At the level of the whole study: A total of under 250 trial participants underwent TCR sequencing, of whom about 200 had received two doses of AZD1222 and 26 had received two doses of the MenACWY control vaccine. Trial participants were enrolled by age into 18-55, 56-69 and 70-plus year subgroups, with 148, 28 and 57 TCR-sequenced participants respectively. The investigation overall reported the following: Most participants were white British and females outnumbered males, and the authors suggested that clonal diversity may have been underestimated. Epitopes outside the regions mutated in the B.1.351 and B.1.1.7 variants were reportedly recognized by nearly half of the unique spike-specific TCRs. Conclusions about previously exposed vaccinees are limited because only six or seven AZD1222 recipients were SARS-CoV-2 seropositive at baseline. Spike-specific TCR breadth and depth rose significantly after two AZD1222 doses compared with day 0 and with MenACWY recipients. No day 14 peak-response samples were available, so repertoires were characterized only after the peak T cell response. CD4 TCRs associated with the vaccine covered the entire spike protein, and the dominant responses were in regions 160-218 and 743-854. The 56-69-year group was small, and its depth increase did not reach significance, likely because of low power.

The CDR3 regions of human TCRbeta chains were analyzed by immunosequencing. The authors processed their data as follows. TCRs in the repertoires were matched against a reference library of SARS-CoV-2-specific TCRs that had been generated with the MIRA antigen-specificity platform. Breadth was defined as the fraction of unique TCRs that were SARS-CoV-2-associated, and depth was defined as the fraction of total T cells that were SARS-CoV-2-associated. Using the MIRA data, each spike-specific TCR was mapped to the spike region that the TCR reacts to and placed in a CD4 or CD8 class. Log10-transformed breadth and depth values were compared by one-way ANOVA with Sidak's multiple comparisons tests. TCRdb re-hosts the immuneACCESS table, in-frame sequences only. Its copies lack some clones; in the studies checked, an unresolved V gene accounts for under half of them, and the cause for the rest is not known. That table furnishes V, J and clone size, whereas the DNA furnished D and trimming. Here the sample has 150,000 to 200,000 clones; roughly 92% occur a single time. The top ten clonotypes cover approximately 1.3% of the sample.

Details on this clone: Its recognized antigen is unknown. It has no much larger one-base neighbor in the sample; base qualities were not kept.

The intended sense of this specimen's time point label: about 28 days (+/-7) after the second vaccine dose. AZD1222 recipients whose second dose came at about 4 weeks and those whose second dose came at about 12 weeks were combined into one group, since spike-specific TCR depth and breadth did not differ between the two schedules. Vaccinee samples were obtained from the UK trials COV001 and COV002, which included a single-blind randomized controlled phase 2/3 trial of AZD1222 (ChAdOx1 nCoV-19) in healthy adults. For TCRbeta chain sequencing, PBMC samples were collected from trial participants at day 0 and at day 28 after the second dose. The sequencing here drew on peripheral blood, taken 28 days after the second AZD1222 dose. The source is an adult who received the AZD1222 COVID-19 vaccine.

Here is the DNA: TGTGCCAGCAGTTCTCGGGGGCGTAGCACCGGGGAGCTGTTTTTT. Protein translation: CASSSRGRSTGELFF. Here the chain combines TRBV28 and TRBJ2-2; the D segment is perhaps TRBD1 or TRBD2, each sharing 6 matched bases. Deletion took 4 bases off V and 4 bases off J, with a span of 13 bases between the germline ends. Including cysteine and phenylalanine, the CDR3 has 15 amino acids. Only the CDR3 region is kept as DNA, spanning 45 bases read in frame from base 1. CDR1 and CDR2, per the germline V gene, are MDHEN and SYDVKM.